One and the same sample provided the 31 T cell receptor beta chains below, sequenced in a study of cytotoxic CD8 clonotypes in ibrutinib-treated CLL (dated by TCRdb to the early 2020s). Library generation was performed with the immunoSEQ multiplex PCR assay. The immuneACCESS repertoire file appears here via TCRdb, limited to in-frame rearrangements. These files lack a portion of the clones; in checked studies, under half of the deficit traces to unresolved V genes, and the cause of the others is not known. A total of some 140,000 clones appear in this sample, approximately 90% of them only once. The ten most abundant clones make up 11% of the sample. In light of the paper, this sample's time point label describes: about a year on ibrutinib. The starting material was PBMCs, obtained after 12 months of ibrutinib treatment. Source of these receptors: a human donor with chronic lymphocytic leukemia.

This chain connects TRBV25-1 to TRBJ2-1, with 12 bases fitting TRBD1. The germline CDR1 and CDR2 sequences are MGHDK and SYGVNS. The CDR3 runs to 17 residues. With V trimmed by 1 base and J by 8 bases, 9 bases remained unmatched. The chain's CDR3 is CASSELYGTGGNDEQFF. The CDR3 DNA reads TGTGCCAGCAGTGAATTGTATGGGACAGGGGGCAACGATGAGCAGTTCTTC.

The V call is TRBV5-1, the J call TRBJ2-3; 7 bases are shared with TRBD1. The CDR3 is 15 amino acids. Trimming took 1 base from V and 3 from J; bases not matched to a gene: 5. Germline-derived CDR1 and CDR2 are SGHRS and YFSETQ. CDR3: CASSLKGAGTDTQYF. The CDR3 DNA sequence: TGCGCCAGCAGCTTGAAGGGGGCAGGGACAGATACGCAGTATTTT.

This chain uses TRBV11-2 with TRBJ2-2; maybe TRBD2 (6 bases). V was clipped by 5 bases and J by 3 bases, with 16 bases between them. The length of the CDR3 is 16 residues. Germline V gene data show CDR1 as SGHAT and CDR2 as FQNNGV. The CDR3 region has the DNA TGTGCCAGCAGCCCTCGAGCTAGCGCATACACCGGGGAGCTGTTTTTT. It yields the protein CASSPRASAYTGELFF.

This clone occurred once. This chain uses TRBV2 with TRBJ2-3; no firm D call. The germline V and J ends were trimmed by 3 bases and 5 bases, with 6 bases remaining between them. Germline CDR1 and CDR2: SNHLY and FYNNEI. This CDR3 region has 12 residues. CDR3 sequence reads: CASSDQGDTQYF. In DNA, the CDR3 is TGTGCCAGCAGTGATCAAGGAGATACGCAGTATTTT.

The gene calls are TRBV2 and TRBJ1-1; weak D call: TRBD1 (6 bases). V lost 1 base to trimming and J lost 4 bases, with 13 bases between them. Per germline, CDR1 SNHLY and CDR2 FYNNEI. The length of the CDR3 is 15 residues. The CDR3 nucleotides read TGTGCCAGCAGTGAAGGTATGAGGGGGACCACTGAAGCTTTCTTT. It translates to CASSEGMRGTTEAFF.

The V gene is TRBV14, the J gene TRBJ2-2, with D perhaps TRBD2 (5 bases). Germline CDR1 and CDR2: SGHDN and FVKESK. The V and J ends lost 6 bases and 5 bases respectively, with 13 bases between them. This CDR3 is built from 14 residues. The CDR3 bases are TGTGCCAGCAGGACCCTGGAGGCTACCGGGGAGCTGTTTTTT. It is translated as CASRTLEATGELFF.

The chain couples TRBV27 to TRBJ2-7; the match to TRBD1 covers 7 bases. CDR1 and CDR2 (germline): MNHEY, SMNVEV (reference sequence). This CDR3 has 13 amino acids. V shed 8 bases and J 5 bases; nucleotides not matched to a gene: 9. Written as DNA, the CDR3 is TGTGCCAGCCCCCCTCAAACAGGGGACGAGCAGTACTTC. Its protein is CASPPQTGDEQYF.

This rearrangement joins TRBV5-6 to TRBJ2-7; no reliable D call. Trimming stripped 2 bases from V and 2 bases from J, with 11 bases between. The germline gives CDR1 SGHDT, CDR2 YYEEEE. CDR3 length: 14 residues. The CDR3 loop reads CASSFESHPYEQYF. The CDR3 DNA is TGTGCCAGCAGCTTCGAGAGCCACCCCTACGAGCAGTACTTC.

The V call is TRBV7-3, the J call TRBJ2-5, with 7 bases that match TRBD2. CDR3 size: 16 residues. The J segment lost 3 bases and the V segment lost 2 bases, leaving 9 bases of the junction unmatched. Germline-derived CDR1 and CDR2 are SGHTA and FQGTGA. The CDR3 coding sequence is TGTGCCAGCAGCTTACAAGGGACGGGAGGTGAAGAGACCCAGTACTTC. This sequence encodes CASSLQGTGGEETQYF.

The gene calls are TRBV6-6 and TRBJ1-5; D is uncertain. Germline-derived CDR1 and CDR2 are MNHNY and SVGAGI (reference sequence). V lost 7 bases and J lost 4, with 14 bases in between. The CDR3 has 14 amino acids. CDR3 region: CASTYRQINQPQHF. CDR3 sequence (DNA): TGTGCCAGCACCTATAGGCAGATAAATCAGCCCCAGCATTTT.

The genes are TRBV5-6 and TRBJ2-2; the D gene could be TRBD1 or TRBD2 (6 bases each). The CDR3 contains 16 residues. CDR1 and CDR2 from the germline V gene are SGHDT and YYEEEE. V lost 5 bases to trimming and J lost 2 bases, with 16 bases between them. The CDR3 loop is CASSSTLGGNTGELFF. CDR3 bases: TGTGCCAGCAGTTCTACTTTGGGGGGCAACACCGGGGAGCTGTTTTTT. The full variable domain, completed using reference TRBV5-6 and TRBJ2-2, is DAGVTQSPTHLIKTRGQQVTLRCSPKSGHDTVSWYQQALGQGPQFIFQYYEEEERQRGNFPDRFSGHQFPNYSSELNVNALLLGDSALYLCASSSTLGGNTGELFFGEGSRLTVL.

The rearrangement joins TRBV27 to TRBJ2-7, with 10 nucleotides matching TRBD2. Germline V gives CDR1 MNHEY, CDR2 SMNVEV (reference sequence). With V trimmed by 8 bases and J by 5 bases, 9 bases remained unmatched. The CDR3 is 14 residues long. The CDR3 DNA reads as TGTGCCAGCCGCAAGCGGGAGGGCCGGAACGAGCAGTACTTC. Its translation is CASRKREGRNEQYF.

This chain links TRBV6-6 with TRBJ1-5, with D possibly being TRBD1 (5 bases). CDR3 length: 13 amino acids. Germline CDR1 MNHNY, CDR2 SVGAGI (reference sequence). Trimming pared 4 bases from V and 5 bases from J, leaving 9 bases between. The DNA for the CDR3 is TGTGCCAGCAGTTTTGCCAGGGATCAGCCCCAGCATTTT. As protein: CASSFARDQPQHF.

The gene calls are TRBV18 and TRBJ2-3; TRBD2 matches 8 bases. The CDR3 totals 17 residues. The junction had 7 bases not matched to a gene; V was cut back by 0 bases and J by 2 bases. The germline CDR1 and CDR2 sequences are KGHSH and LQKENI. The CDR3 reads CASSPPRREGFTDTQYF. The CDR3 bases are TGTGCCAGCTCACCACCGAGACGGGAGGGATTCACAGATACGCAGTATTTT.

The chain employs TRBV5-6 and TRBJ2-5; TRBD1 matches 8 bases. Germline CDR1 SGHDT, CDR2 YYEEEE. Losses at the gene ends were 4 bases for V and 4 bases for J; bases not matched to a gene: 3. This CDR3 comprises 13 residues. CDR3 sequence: CASSRDRRETQYF. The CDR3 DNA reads TGTGCCAGCAGCAGGGACAGGAGAGAGACCCAGTACTTC.

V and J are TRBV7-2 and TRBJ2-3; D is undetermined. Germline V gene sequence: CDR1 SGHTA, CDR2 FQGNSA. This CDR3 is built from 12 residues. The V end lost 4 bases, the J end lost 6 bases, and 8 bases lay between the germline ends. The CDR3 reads CASSSYGDTQYF. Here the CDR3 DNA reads TGTGCCAGCAGCTCCTACGGGGATACGCAGTATTTT.

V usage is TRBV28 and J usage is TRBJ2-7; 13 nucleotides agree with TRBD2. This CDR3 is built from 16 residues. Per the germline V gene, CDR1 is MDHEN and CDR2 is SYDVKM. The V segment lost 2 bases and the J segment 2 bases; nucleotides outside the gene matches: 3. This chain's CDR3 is CASSLTGTSGAYEQYF. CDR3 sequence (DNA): TGTGCCAGCAGTTTAACGGGGACTAGCGGGGCCTACGAGCAGTACTTC. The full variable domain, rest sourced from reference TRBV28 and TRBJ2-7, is DVKVTQSSRYLVKRTGEKVFLECVQDMDHENMFWYRQDPGLGLRLIYFSYDVKMKEKGDIPEGYSVSREKKERFSLILESASTNQTSMYLCASSLTGTSGAYEQYFGPGTRLTVT.

The CDR3: CASSRDRDSHEQYF. CDR3 DNA: TGTGCCAGCAGCCGGGACAGGGATTCCCACGAGCAGTACTTC. V and J are TRBV7-9 and TRBJ2-7, with TRBD1 matching 9 bases. This CDR3 comprises 14 residues. V lost 5 bases to trimming and J lost 5 bases; unmatched junction nucleotides: 7. Looked up from germline, CDR1 is SEHNR and CDR2 is FQNEAQ (reference sequence). Based on the CDR3 plus reference TRBV7-9 and TRBJ2-7, the full variable domain is DTGVSQNPRHKITKRGQNVTFRCDPISEHNRLYWYRQTLGQGPEFLTYFQNEAQLEKSRLLSDRFSAERPKGSFSTLEIQRTEQGDSAMYLCASSRDRDSHEQYFGPGTRLTVT.

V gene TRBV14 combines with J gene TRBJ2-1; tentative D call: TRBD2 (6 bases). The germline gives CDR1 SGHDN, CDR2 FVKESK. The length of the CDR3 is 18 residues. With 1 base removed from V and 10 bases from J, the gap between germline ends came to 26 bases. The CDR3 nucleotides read TGTGCCAGCAGCCAAGTTCCCGATGGGGCTAGCGCTAGGAGGGAGCAGTTCTTC. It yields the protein CASSQVPDGASARREQFF.

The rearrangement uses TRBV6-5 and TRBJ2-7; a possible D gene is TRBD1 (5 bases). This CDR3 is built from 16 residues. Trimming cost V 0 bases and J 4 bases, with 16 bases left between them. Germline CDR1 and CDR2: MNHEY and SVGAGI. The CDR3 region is CASSYSGSGHSYEQYF. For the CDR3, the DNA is TGTGCCAGCAGTTACTCGGGGTCAGGGCACTCGTACGAGCAGTACTTC.

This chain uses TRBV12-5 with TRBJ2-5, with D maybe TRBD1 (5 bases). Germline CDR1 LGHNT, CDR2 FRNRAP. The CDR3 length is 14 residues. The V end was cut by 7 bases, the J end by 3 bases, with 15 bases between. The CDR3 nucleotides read TGTGCTAGTGCCTTAGGGGTCCGAGAAGAGACCCAGTACTTC. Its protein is CASALGVREETQYF.

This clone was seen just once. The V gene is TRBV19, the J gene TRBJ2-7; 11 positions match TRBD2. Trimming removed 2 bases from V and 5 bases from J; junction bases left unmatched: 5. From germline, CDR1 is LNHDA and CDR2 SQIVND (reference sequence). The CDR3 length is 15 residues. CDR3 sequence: CASSITSGRKDEQYF. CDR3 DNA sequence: TGTGCCAGTAGTATAACTAGCGGGAGAAAAGACGAGCAGTACTTC.

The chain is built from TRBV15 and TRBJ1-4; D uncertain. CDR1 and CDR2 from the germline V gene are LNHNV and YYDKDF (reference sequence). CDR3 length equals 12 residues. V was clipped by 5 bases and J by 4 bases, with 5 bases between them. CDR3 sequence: CATSRINEKLFF. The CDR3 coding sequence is TGTGCCACCAGCCGGATTAATGAAAAACTGTTTTTT.

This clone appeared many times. CDR3 loop: CASSSLRGSNTGELFF. The DNA for the CDR3 is TGTGCCAGCAGTTCTCTCCGAGGTTCGAACACCGGGGAGCTGTTTTTT. This chain connects TRBV7-9 to TRBJ2-2; D is ambiguous. The CDR3 sequence is 16 residues long. Germline values: CDR1 SEHNR, CDR2 FQNEAQ (reference sequence). V was cut by 6 bases and J by 0 bases, with 14 bases left in between.

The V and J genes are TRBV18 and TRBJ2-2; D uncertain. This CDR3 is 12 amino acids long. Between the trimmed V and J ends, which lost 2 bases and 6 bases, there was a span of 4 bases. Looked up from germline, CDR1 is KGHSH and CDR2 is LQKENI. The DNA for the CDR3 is TGTGCCAGCTCACCATCTTCCGGGGAGCTGTTTTTT. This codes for CASSPSSGELFF.

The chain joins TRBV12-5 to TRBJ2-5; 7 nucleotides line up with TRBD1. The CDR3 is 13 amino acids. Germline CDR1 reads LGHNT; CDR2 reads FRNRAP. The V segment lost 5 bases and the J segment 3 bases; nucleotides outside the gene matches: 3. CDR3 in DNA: TGTGCTAGTGGTACCGGGACAGAAGAGACCCAGTACTTC. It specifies CASGTGTEETQYF.

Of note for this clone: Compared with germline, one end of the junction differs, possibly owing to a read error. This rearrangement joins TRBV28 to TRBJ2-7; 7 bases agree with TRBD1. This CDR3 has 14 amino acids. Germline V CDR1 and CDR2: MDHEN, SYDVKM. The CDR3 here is CASRLSGGPYEQYF. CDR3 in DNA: TGTGCCAGCAGATTATCAGGGGGACCCTACGAGCAGTACTTC.

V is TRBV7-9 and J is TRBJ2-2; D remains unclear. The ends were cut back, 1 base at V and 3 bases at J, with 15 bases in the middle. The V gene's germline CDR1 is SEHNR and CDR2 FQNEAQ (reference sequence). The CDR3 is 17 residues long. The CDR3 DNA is TGTGCCAGCAGCTTAGTAAGGCCAGCCCGGTACACCGGGGAGCTGTTTTTT. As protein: CASSLVRPARYTGELFF.

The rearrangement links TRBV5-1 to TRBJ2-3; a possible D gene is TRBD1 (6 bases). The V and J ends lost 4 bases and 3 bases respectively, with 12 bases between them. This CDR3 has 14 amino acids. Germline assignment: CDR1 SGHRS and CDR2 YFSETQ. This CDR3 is CASSAGESTDTQYF. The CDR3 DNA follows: TGCGCCAGCAGCGCAGGGGAAAGTACAGATACGCAGTATTTT.

The CDR3 DNA sequence: TGTGCCTGGACTGGACAGGGAGAAGAGACCCAGTACTTC. Its protein product is CAWTGQGEETQYF. This chain uses TRBV30 with TRBJ2-5; the match to TRBD1 covers 8 bases. J was trimmed by 3 bases and V by 4 bases; bases with no gene match: 4. Germline CDR1 is GTSNPN and CDR2 is SVGIG (reference sequence). This CDR3 region has 13 residues.

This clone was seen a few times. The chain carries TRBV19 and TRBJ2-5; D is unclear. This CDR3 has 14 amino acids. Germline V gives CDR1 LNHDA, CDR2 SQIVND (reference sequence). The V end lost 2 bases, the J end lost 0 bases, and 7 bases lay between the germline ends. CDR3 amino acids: CASSITKNQETQYF. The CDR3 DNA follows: TGTGCCAGTAGTATAACGAAGAACCAAGAGACCCAGTACTTC. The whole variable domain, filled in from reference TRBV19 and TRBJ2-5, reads DGGITQSPKYLFRKEGQNVTLSCEQNLNHDAMYWYRQDPGQGLRLIYYSQIVNDFQKGDIAEGYSVSREKKESFPLTVTSAQKNPTAFYLCASSITKNQETQYFGPGTRLLVL.